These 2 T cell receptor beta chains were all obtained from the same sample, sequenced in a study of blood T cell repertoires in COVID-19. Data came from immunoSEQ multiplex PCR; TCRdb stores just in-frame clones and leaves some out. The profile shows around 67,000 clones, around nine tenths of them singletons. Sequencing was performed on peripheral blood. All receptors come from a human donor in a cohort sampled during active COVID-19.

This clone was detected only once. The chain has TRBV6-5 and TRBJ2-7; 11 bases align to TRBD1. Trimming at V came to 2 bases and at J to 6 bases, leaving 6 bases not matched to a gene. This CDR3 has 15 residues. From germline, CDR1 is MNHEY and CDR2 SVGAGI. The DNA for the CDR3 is TGTGCCAGCAGTTACACTGGACAGGGGGCGGCCGAGCAGTACTTC. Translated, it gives CASSYTGQGAAEQYF.

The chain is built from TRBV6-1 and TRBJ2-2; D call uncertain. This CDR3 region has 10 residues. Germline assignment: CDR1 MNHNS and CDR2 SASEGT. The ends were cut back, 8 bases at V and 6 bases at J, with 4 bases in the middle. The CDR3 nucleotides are TGTGCCAGCTACTCCGGGGAGCTGTTTTTT. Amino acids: CASYSGELFF.